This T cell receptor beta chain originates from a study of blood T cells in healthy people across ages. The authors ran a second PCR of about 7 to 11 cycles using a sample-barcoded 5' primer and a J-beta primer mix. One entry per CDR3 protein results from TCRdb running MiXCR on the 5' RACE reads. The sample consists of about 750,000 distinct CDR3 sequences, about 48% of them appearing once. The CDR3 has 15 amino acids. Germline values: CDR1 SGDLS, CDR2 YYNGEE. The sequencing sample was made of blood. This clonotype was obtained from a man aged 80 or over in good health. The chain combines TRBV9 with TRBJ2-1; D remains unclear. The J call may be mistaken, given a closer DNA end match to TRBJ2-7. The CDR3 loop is CASSVDQLSYNEQYF. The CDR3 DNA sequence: TGTGCCAGCAGCGTAGATCAGCTCTCCTACAATGAGCAGTACTTC.